These 31 T cell receptor beta chains were sequenced from one sample in a study of T cell responses to AZD1222 COVID-19 vaccine. This table comes from immunoSEQ multiplex PCR, and its TCRdb copy is limited to in-frame clones, with some not included. The data show 95,000 or so clones, roughly 90% seen once. This sample comprised peripheral blood, obtained on day 0 of AZD1222 vaccination. Receptors were obtained from an adult in good health.

The chain employs TRBV7-9 and TRBJ1-2; D is perhaps TRBD1 (5 bases). The CDR3 spans 15 residues. Per germline, CDR1 SEHNR and CDR2 FQNEAQ (reference sequence). The V gene lost 1 base and the J gene lost 8 bases, with 17 bases spanning the gap. The CDR3 nucleotides are TGTGCCAGCAGCTTAGTCCAGGGTGGGGTAAAAGGCTACACCTTC. Translated, it gives CASSLVQGGVKGYTF.

The chain employs TRBV29-1 and TRBJ1-2; TRBD1 matches 8 bases. Germline V lookup: CDR1 SQVTM, CDR2 ANQGSEA. V was clipped by 3 bases and J by 8 bases; unmatched bases: 11. The CDR3 runs 14 residues. Here the CDR3 DNA reads TGCAGCGTTGATCCAGCGCGGACAGGGCACGGCTACACCTTC. It translates to CSVDPARTGHGYTF.

The CDR3 protein is CASSQGGRGRNEQYF. The CDR3 DNA is TGTGCCAGCAGCCAAGGAGGTAGAGGTCGGAACGAGCAGTACTTC. V is TRBV13 and J is TRBJ2-7, with D perhaps matching TRBD2 (5 bases). Trimming removed 5 bases from V and 5 bases from J, with 19 bases in between. This CDR3 spans 15 amino acids. Germline CDR1 and CDR2: PRHDT and FYEKMQ (reference sequence).

The chain employs TRBV27 and TRBJ1-1; D uncertain. Trimming removed 6 bases from V and 4 bases from J, with 15 bases in between. The CDR3 is 14 residues long. CDR1 MNHEY and CDR2 SMNVEV come from the germline V gene (reference sequence). The CDR3 sequence: CASSLRAAGTEAFF. DNA of the CDR3: TGTGCCAGCAGCCTAAGGGCGGCGGGCACTGAAGCTTTCTTT.

The chain is built from TRBV7-2 and TRBJ2-2, with a possible D match to TRBD1 (5 bases). The V end lost 6 bases, the J end lost 5 bases, and 16 bases lay between the germline ends. The CDR3 has 15 residues. Germline V gene data show CDR1 as SGHTA and CDR2 as FQGNSA. The CDR3, as DNA: TGTGCCAGCAGGTCAGGGTATTTGGTGACCGGGGAGCTGTTTTTT. Its protein is CASRSGYLVTGELFF.

The chain uses TRBV11-3 and TRBJ2-5; D not certain. V was trimmed by 4 bases and J by 3 bases, leaving 6 bases between them. The CDR3 extends over 12 amino acids. Germline V gene data show CDR1 as SGHNT and CDR2 as YENEEA. The chain's CDR3 is CASSSEEETQYF. CDR3 bases: TGTGCCAGCAGCTCAGAGGAAGAGACCCAGTACTTC.

The chain is built from TRBV3-1 (or the pseudogene TRBV3-2) and TRBJ2-7; 7 nucleotides align to TRBD1. CDR1 is LGHDT and CDR2 is YNNKEL in the germline V gene (reference sequence). J gave up 3 bases and V 2 bases, and 16 bases lay outside the gene matches. The CDR3 sequence is 18 residues long. The CDR3 loop reads CASSQHTFPGDRVYEQYF. CDR3 DNA sequence: TGTGCCAGCAGCCAACATACCTTCCCCGGAGACAGGGTCTACGAGCAGTACTTC.

The rearrangement uses TRBV6-5 and TRBJ2-3; tentative D call: TRBD2 (5 bases). The CDR3 is 13 residues long. V was shortened by 7 bases and J by 5 bases, with 13 bases between the two germline ends. CDR1 MNHEY and CDR2 SVGAGI come from the germline V gene. The CDR3 protein is CASTGHRGDTQYF. The CDR3, as DNA: TGTGCCAGCACCGGTCACCGGGGAGATACGCAGTATTTT.

This sequence joins TRBV6-2 or TRBV6-3 and TRBJ1-5; D unclear. V dropped 2 bases and J dropped 7 bases, with 21 bases sitting between them. Germline V CDR1 and CDR2: MNHEY, SVGEGT. The CDR3 contains 17 residues. Here the CDR3 reads CASSYSAGPNLGQPQHF. In nucleotides, the CDR3 is TGTGCCAGCAGTTACAGCGCAGGACCCAACCTGGGGCAGCCCCAGCATTTT.

The chain's CDR3 is CAWSVYEGGTEAFF. The CDR3 nucleotides read TGTGCCTGGAGTGTATATGAAGGAGGCACTGAAGCTTTCTTT. The rearrangement links TRBV30 to TRBJ1-1; D ambiguous. CDR1 is GTSNPN, CDR2 SVGIG, per germline (reference sequence). Trimming took off 0 bases at V and 4 bases at J, with 12 bases between the two ends. The CDR3 contains 14 residues.

V and J are TRBV30 and TRBJ2-3; the match to TRBD2 covers 10 bases. This CDR3 is built from 15 residues. V dropped 5 bases and J dropped 8; count of bases not matched to a gene: 13. Germline values: CDR1 GTSNPN, CDR2 SVGIG (reference sequence). DNA of the CDR3: TGTGCCTGGGCCCCTGTCAGCGGGGGGGCCGGTACGCAGTATTTT. Encoded protein: CAWAPVSGGAGTQYF.

The chain has TRBV6-5 and TRBJ1-5; D is perhaps TRBD1 (5 bases). The length of the CDR3 is 15 residues. V was cut by 7 bases and J by 11 bases, with 24 bases left in between. Looked up from germline, CDR1 is MNHEY and CDR2 is SVGAGI. The CDR3: CASTLGGMVSIAQHF. Written as DNA, the CDR3 is TGTGCCAGCACTTTGGGGGGGATGGTTTCTATAGCCCAGCATTTT.

A single count supports this clone. The chain uses TRBV5-4 and TRBJ2-5; 10 positions agree with TRBD1. V shed 0 bases, J shed 5 bases, and the junction held 4 bases outside the gene matches. This CDR3 contains 15 residues. CDR1 is SGHNT, CDR2 YYREEE, per germline (reference sequence). Written as DNA, the CDR3 is TGTGCCAGCAGCTTGGCCGGGACAGGGGAGGAGACCCAGTACTTC. Translated, it gives CASSLAGTGEETQYF. The complete variable domain, with remaining parts taken from reference TRBV5-4 and TRBJ2-5, reads ETGVTQSPTHLIKTRGQQVTLRCSSQSGHNTVSWYQQALGQGPQFIFQYYREEENGRGNFPPRFSGLQFPNYSSELNVNALELDDSALYLCASSLAGTGEETQYFGPGTRLLVL.

The V call is TRBV15, the J call TRBJ1-6; 7 nucleotides line up with TRBD1. Germline V gene data show CDR1 as LNHNV and CDR2 as YYDKDF (reference sequence). The V and J ends lost 5 bases and 9 bases, in that order; junction bases with no gene match: 10. The CDR3 is made up of 15 amino acids. The CDR3 bases are TGTGCCACCAGCGACCTGGCAGGGGGAAGTTCACCCCTCCACTTT. This codes for CATSDLAGGSSPLHF.

The chain couples TRBV20-1 to TRBJ2-7; a weak D match, TRBD1 (6 bases). V lost 5 bases and J 10 bases, leaving 15 bases between the germline ends. This CDR3 has 11 residues. From germline, CDR1 is DFQATT and CDR2 SNEGSKA (reference sequence). The CDR3 DNA is TGCAGTGCTTCGTGGGGGCCGGGTCAGTACTTC. Translated: CSASWGPGQYF.

The rearrangement joins TRBV19 to TRBJ1-2; TRBD1 matches 8 bases. CDR1 is LNHDA, CDR2 SQIVND, per germline (reference sequence). The CDR3 spans 16 residues. The junction had 5 bases not matched to a gene; V was cut back by 2 bases and J by 0 bases. CDR3 DNA: TGTGCCAGTAGTATACAGGGGGCGTCCGCTAACTATGGCTACACCTTC. This encodes CASSIQGASANYGYTF.

J is TRBJ1-2 and V is TRBV3-1 (or the pseudogene TRBV3-2); perhaps TRBD1 as D (5 bases). CDR3 length: 13 residues. Germline V gene data show CDR1 as LGHDT and CDR2 as YNNKEL (reference sequence). With 4 bases removed from V and 4 bases from J, the gap between germline ends came to 10 bases. Here the CDR3 DNA reads TGTGCCAGCAGCCCTAGGGGAGCCTATGGCTACACCTTC. This translates into CASSPRGAYGYTF.

The chain employs TRBV2 and TRBJ1-2; the match to TRBD1 covers 10 bases. This CDR3 comprises 13 residues. V lost 3 bases to trimming and J lost 5 bases; unmatched junction nucleotides: 0. CDR1 and CDR2 (germline): SNHLY, FYNNEI. In DNA, the CDR3 is TGTGCCAGCAGTGAGGGACAGGGGTATGGCTACACCTTC. It encodes CASSEGQGYGYTF.

The chain carries TRBV3-1 (or the pseudogene TRBV3-2) and TRBJ1-4, with D unresolved. The V gene's germline CDR1 is LGHDT and CDR2 YNNKEL (reference sequence). The CDR3 length is 15 residues. Trimming cost V 1 base and J 1 base, with 7 bases left between them. CDR3 DNA: TGTGCCAGCAGCCAAGCTAGGGTAACTAATGAAAAACTGTTTTTT. Protein: CASSQARVTNEKLFF.

In this sample, this clone turned up once. This sequence joins TRBV30 and TRBJ2-2; D might be TRBD1 (6 bases). From germline, CDR1 is GTSNPN and CDR2 SVGIG (reference sequence). Trimming took off 8 bases at V and 4 bases at J, with 17 bases between the two ends. This CDR3 contains 14 residues. CDR3 in DNA: TGTGCCGGGGGTACGGGACATCCCACCGGGGAGCTGTTTTTT. Its translation is CAGGTGHPTGELFF.

The gene calls are TRBV29-1 and TRBJ2-7, with D perhaps matching TRBD1 or TRBD2 (7 bases each). The V and J ends lost 6 bases and 5 bases respectively, with 17 bases between them. CDR3 size: 13 residues. Per germline, CDR1 SQVTM and CDR2 ANQGSEA. CDR3 in amino acids: CSVKGRGRNEQYF. The CDR3 nucleotides read TGCAGCGTGAAAGGGAGGGGGCGAAACGAGCAGTACTTC.

This CDR3 is CASSLSIAGAQQQYF. The DNA for the CDR3 is TGTGCCAGCAGCTTGTCAATAGCGGGGGCCCAGCAGCAGTACTTC. V and J are TRBV5-4 and TRBJ2-7; 9 bases line up with TRBD2. Per germline, CDR1 SGHNT and CDR2 YYREEE (reference sequence). The CDR3 spans 15 residues. V shed 1 base, J shed 8 bases, and the junction held 10 bases outside the gene matches.

The chain is built from TRBV4-2 and TRBJ1-1, with TRBD1 matching over 9 bases. Looked up from germline, CDR1 is LGHNA and CDR2 is YNFKEQ. V shed 3 bases and J 0 bases; nucleotides not matched to a gene: 11. The CDR3 runs to 18 residues. Here the CDR3 reads CASSQPGQGLLLNTEAFF. In nucleotides, the CDR3 is TGTGCCAGCAGCCAGCCGGGACAGGGACTTTTGTTGAACACTGAAGCTTTCTTT.

The CDR3 bases are TGTGCCAGCGAATCCGGGACGGGAAATCAGCCCCAGCATTTT. Protein product: CASESGTGNQPQHF. The J gene is TRBJ1-5, the V gene TRBV28, with D possibly matching TRBD1 (5 bases). The germline V gene encodes CDR1 MDHEN and CDR2 SYDVKM. V was pared by 8 bases and J by 4 bases, with 15 bases between. The CDR3 runs to 14 residues.

This sequence joins TRBV28 and TRBJ2-7; D possibly corresponds to TRBD2 (6 bases). The CDR3 has 14 residues. Germline V gene lookup returns CDR1 MDHEN and CDR2 SYDVKM. V lost 2 bases, J lost 3 bases, and 11 bases lay in between. CDR3 sequence: CASSLERRGYEQYF. The CDR3 DNA sequence: TGTGCCAGCAGTTTAGAAAGGCGGGGCTACGAGCAGTACTTC.

The genes are TRBV28 and TRBJ1-2, with 8 bases fitting TRBD1. Germline CDR1 reads MDHEN; CDR2 reads SYDVKM. V lost 2 bases, J lost 5 bases, and 10 bases stayed unmatched. This CDR3 contains 16 residues. The CDR3 is CASSLRGGRGHYGYTF. CDR3 sequence (DNA): TGTGCCAGCAGTTTACGAGGCGGCAGGGGGCATTATGGCTACACCTTC.

This chain joins TRBV5-4 and TRBJ1-2; 7 nucleotides agree with TRBD1. The length of the CDR3 is 18 residues. V shed 3 bases and J 0 bases; nucleotides not matched to a gene: 14. Germline V lookup: CDR1 SGHNT, CDR2 YYREEE (reference sequence). The DNA of the CDR3 is TGTGCCAGCAGCTCGGGTGGGAGCGGGACAGTTGCTAACTATGGCTACACCTTC. Translation: CASSSGGSGTVANYGYTF.

This CDR3 reads CASSPTLWSGGPSTGELFF. CDR3 in DNA: TGTGCCAGCAGCCCTACCCTTTGGTCGGGGGGGCCGAGCACCGGGGAGCTGTTTTTT. V gene TRBV7-6 combines with J gene TRBJ2-2, with 8 bases lining up with TRBD2. The CDR3 has 19 amino acids. The V gene end was trimmed by 5 bases and the J gene end by 4 bases; junction bases not matched to a gene: 18. CDR1 and CDR2 from the germline V gene are SGHVS and FNYEAQ.

This rearrangement joins TRBV19 to TRBJ1-5; 7 positions agree with TRBD1. Looked up from germline, CDR1 is LNHDA and CDR2 is SQIVND (reference sequence). Unmatched junction bases numbered 4, after V lost 5 bases and J lost 0 bases. This CDR3 is 15 amino acids long. The CDR3 DNA sequence: TGTGCCAGTAGTCCACAGGGGTATAGCAATCAGCCCCAGCATTTT. The encoded protein is CASSPQGYSNQPQHF.

This clone came up a few times. CDR3 amino acids: CASSPFRPRATLPFYGYTF. CDR3 DNA sequence: TGTGCCAGCTCCCCCTTCAGACCAAGGGCTACCTTACCCTTCTATGGCTACACCTTC. The chain combines TRBV18 with TRBJ1-2; D unresolved. V lost 6 bases to trimming and J lost 4 bases, with 30 bases between them. Germline V gives CDR1 KGHSH, CDR2 LQKENI. The length of the CDR3 is 19 residues.

V gene TRBV4-3 combines with J gene TRBJ1-2, with 7 bases aligning to TRBD1. Trimming removed 1 base from V and 2 bases from J; junction bases left unmatched: 4. Germline loops: CDR1 LGHNA, CDR2 YSLEER. This CDR3 contains 15 residues. The CDR3 nucleotides are TGCGCCAGCAGCCAAGGGACAGGAACCAACTATGGCTACACCTTC. The encoded protein is CASSQGTGTNYGYTF.